Shown below are 20 T cell receptor beta chains from a single sample sequenced in a study of blood T cell repertoires in COVID-19 (TCRdb year 2020). Library method: the immunoSEQ multiplex PCR assay. The table comes from immuneACCESS by way of TCRdb, which keeps in-frame sequences with V and J called. Part of the clones is missing from these tables; in studies checked, under half for an unresolved V gene and the rest for unknown reasons. This sample gives a few hundred thousand clones in total; 86% of them show up just once. About 1.6% of the sample lies in the top ten. Source material: peripheral blood. These receptor sequences come from a woman in her forties or fifties with acute or convalescent COVID-19.

The chain joins TRBV10-3 to TRBJ1-1; D is unresolved. V was pared by 0 bases and J by 1 base, with 6 bases between. This CDR3 is built from 14 residues. CDR1 and CDR2 from the germline V gene are ENHRY and SYGVKD. In DNA, the CDR3 is TGTGCCATCAGTGAGTCAGGAGGGAACACTGAAGCTTTCTTT. Protein: CAISESGGNTEAFF.

The rearrangement joins TRBV20-1 to TRBJ2-7, with D perhaps matching TRBD1 (6 bases). Trimming removed 3 bases from V and 9 bases from J, with 12 bases in between. This CDR3 is 11 amino acids long. Per germline, CDR1 DFQATT and CDR2 SNEGSKA (reference sequence). For the CDR3, the DNA is TGCAGTGCTAGGGGGGCGTTTGGGCAGTACTTC. As protein: CSARGAFGQYF.

V is TRBV6-5 and J is TRBJ2-7; D is unclear. The CDR3 is 14 residues long. Germline CDR1 reads MNHEY; CDR2 reads SVGAGI. V lost 8 bases and J lost 3, with 17 bases in between. In nucleotides, the CDR3 is TGTGCCAGCTCCCTTGATGAGGTCCTCTACGAGCAGTACTTC. Translated: CASSLDEVLYEQYF.

In this sample, this clone turned up once. The rearrangement links TRBV10-3 to TRBJ1-2, with a weak D call TRBD1 (5 bases). Germline-derived CDR1 and CDR2 are ENHRY and SYGVKD. The CDR3 totals 12 residues. V was pared by 6 bases and J by 4 bases, with 9 bases between. This CDR3 reads CAIRSGLYGYTF. CDR3 nucleotide sequence: TGTGCCATCAGGTCAGGGCTCTATGGCTACACCTTC.

This sequence joins TRBV7-9 and TRBJ1-1; unclear D gene. CDR1 and CDR2 from the germline V gene are SEHNR and FQNEAQ (reference sequence). This CDR3 is built from 12 residues. Trimming took off 5 bases at V and 1 base at J, with 5 bases between the two ends. This CDR3 is CASSPRNTEAFF. CDR3 sequence (DNA): TGTGCCAGCAGCCCCAGGAACACTGAAGCTTTCTTT.

The rearrangement uses TRBV10-2 and TRBJ2-3, with 12 bases matching TRBD2. The CDR3 totals 16 residues. Germline V gene data show CDR1 as WSHSY and CDR2 as SAAADI. J gave up 4 bases and V 5 bases, and 7 bases lay outside the gene matches. The CDR3 sequence is CASSRLAGVGADTQYF. In DNA, the CDR3 is TGCGCCAGCAGTCGACTAGCGGGAGTTGGGGCAGATACGCAGTATTTT.

The chain couples TRBV10-3 to TRBJ2-2; 7 positions match TRBD1. CDR1 ENHRY and CDR2 SYGVKD come from the germline V gene. The junction had 11 bases not matched to a gene; V was cut back by 4 bases and J by 6 bases. The CDR3 runs 16 residues. The CDR3 region has the DNA TGTGCCATCAGTGGGATAGGGGGCCGGAGATCCGGGGAGCTGTTTTTT. As protein: CAISGIGGRRSGELFF.

The chain recombines TRBV18 with TRBJ1-3; D may be TRBD1 (6 bases). V lost 6 bases and J lost 2, with 17 bases in between. This CDR3 region has 16 residues. CDR1 and CDR2 from the germline V gene are KGHSH and LQKENI. The CDR3 DNA reads TGTGCCAGCTCCCCGGCCAGGGGTAGCGCTGGAAACACCATATATTTT. Protein sequence: CASSPARGSAGNTIYF.

The V and J genes are TRBV14 and TRBJ2-1, with D possibly TRBD2 on 6 matching bases. The germline CDR1 and CDR2 sequences are SGHDN and FVKESK. The V gene lost 3 bases and the J gene lost 3 bases, with 9 bases spanning the gap. CDR3 length equals 14 residues. The CDR3 DNA sequence: TGTGCCAGCAGCCATCGGGGGTTCTACAATGAGCAGTTCTTC. Its protein is CASSHRGFYNEQFF. The whole variable domain, remainder taken from reference TRBV14 and TRBJ2-1, is EAGVTQFPSHSVIEKGQTVTLRCDPISGHDNLYWYRRVMGKEIKFLLHFVKESKQDESGMPNNRFLAERTGGTYSTLKVQPAELEDSGVYFCASSHRGFYNEQFFGPGTRLTVL.

This clone was seen just once. The CDR3 DNA sequence: TGTGCCAGCAGCCAACTCCGAGGGAGTGAAGCTTTCTTT. Translating gives CASSQLRGSEAFF. V is TRBV5-8 and J is TRBJ1-1; D ambiguous. Deletions cut 4 bases from V and 7 bases from J, with 14 bases between. Looked up from germline, CDR1 is SGHTS and CDR2 is YDEGEE. CDR3 length: 13 residues.

In its sample, this clone was seen once. The rearrangement uses TRBV7-3 and TRBJ1-6; D is unresolved. CDR1 and CDR2 (germline): SGHTA, FQGTGA. Trimming cost V 1 base and J 8 bases, with 12 bases left between them. The CDR3 has 15 residues. CDR3 nucleotide sequence: TGTGCCAGCAGCTTAATGGGAGGGCCGGATTCACCCCTCCACTTT. It yields the protein CASSLMGGPDSPLHF. The variable domain in full, completed from reference TRBV7-3 and TRBJ1-6, reads GAGVSQTPSNKVTEKGKYVELRCDPISGHTALYWYRQSLGQGPEFLIYFQGTGAADDSGLPNDRFFAVRPEGSVSTLKIQRTERGDSAVYLCASSLMGGPDSPLHFGNGTRLTVT.

J is TRBJ2-1 and V is TRBV28, with D tentatively TRBD1 (5 bases). From germline, CDR1 is MDHEN and CDR2 SYDVKM. Trimming shortened V by 8 bases and J by 4 bases, and 12 bases separated the two germline ends. This CDR3 comprises 13 residues. The CDR3 DNA reads as TGTGCCAGCGGGTCAGGGCCTTACAATGAGCAGTTCTTC. Its translation is CASGSGPYNEQFF. Filled out from reference TRBV28 and TRBJ2-1, the complete variable domain reads DVKVTQSSRYLVKRTGEKVFLECVQDMDHENMFWYRQDPGLGLRLIYFSYDVKMKEKGDIPEGYSVSREKKERFSLILESASTNQTSMYLCASGSGPYNEQFFGPGTRLTVL.

The V call is TRBV11-3, the J call TRBJ2-1; possible D gene TRBD2, 5 bases. The V gene lost 2 bases and the J gene lost 9 bases, with 11 bases spanning the gap. The CDR3 consists of 13 residues. Germline CDR1 reads SGHNT; CDR2 reads YENEEA. The CDR3 reads CASSLRSLGEQFF. Written as DNA, the CDR3 is TGTGCCAGCAGCTTACGGTCACTAGGTGAGCAGTTCTTC.

The chain employs TRBV10-3 and TRBJ1-1; no definite D call. The CDR3 has 14 residues. The V gene's germline CDR1 is ENHRY and CDR2 SYGVKD. V lost 3 bases and J lost 0, with 8 bases in between. CDR3 nucleotide sequence: TGTGCCATCAGTGAACAGCACATGAACACTGAAGCTTTCTTT. As protein: CAISEQHMNTEAFF.

The genes are TRBV18 and TRBJ1-5; D uncertain. CDR1 KGHSH and CDR2 LQKENI come from the germline V gene. This CDR3 comprises 15 residues. The V end was cut by 3 bases, the J end by 6 bases, with 15 bases between. CDR3 residues: CASSPRERTGQPQHF. CDR3 DNA sequence: TGTGCCAGCTCACCTCGGGAGAGGACCGGTCAGCCCCAGCATTTT.

The chain joins TRBV10-3 to TRBJ1-4; TRBD1 matches 7 bases. This CDR3 is 14 amino acids long. J gave up 7 bases and V 8 bases, and 10 bases lay outside the gene matches. Germline-derived CDR1 and CDR2 are ENHRY and SYGVKD. The chain's CDR3 is CAIGSQGELEKLFF. The DNA for the CDR3 is TGTGCCATCGGATCCCAGGGGGAGCTTGAAAAACTGTTTTTT.

Here the CDR3 DNA reads TGTGCCAGCAGTCCAGGCGCCGGGGTCACTGAAGCTTTCTTT. It codes for CASSPGAGVTEAFF. This chain uses TRBV28 with TRBJ1-1; D gene uncertain. CDR1 and CDR2 from the germline V gene are MDHEN and SYDVKM. Trimming took off 5 bases at V and 4 bases at J, with 14 bases between the two ends. This CDR3 contains 14 residues.

The chain is built from TRBV27 and TRBJ1-5, with D possibly being TRBD1 (6 bases). The V end was cut by 5 bases, the J end by 7 bases, with 15 bases between. Looked up from germline, CDR1 is MNHEY and CDR2 is SMNVEV (reference sequence). The CDR3 totals 14 residues. CDR3 DNA sequence: TGTGCCAGCAGTCAGCGACAGGAGCGGCAGCCCCAGCATTTT. Amino acids: CASSQRQERQPQHF.

The gene calls are TRBV25-1 and TRBJ2-1; TRBD1 is a possible D gene (5 bases). Germline CDR1 MGHDK, CDR2 SYGVNS. V was cut by 2 bases and J by 4 bases, with 12 bases left in between. This CDR3 has 15 residues. This CDR3 is CASSEAGFGYNEQFF. CDR3 DNA: TGTGCCAGCAGTGAAGCAGGGTTCGGATACAATGAGCAGTTCTTC.

CDR3 loop: CAISDPDRRYQETQYF. The CDR3 DNA sequence: TGTGCCATCAGTGACCCCGACAGGCGGTACCAAGAGACCCAGTACTTC. The genes are TRBV10-3 and TRBJ2-5; TRBD1 is a possible D gene (6 bases). The germline V gene encodes CDR1 ENHRY and CDR2 SYGVKD. The CDR3 covers 16 residues. Trimming pared 3 bases from V and 0 bases from J, leaving 14 bases between.